Presented here are 27 T cell receptor beta chains from one specimen sequenced in a study of control samples from healthy donors and cancer patients. Some clones are missing from TCRdb's copy, which holds only in-frame ones; the method was immunoSEQ multiplex PCR. The sample lists almost 85,000 clones; 84% were seen once. Sequencing was carried out using PBMCs. These TCRs come from a man in his 60s with head and neck cancer.

The chain joins TRBV11-3 to TRBJ1-5; tentatively, D is TRBD1 (5 bases). The germline V gene encodes CDR1 SGHNT and CDR2 YENEEA. This CDR3 region has 17 residues. The V and J ends lost 1 base and 6 bases respectively, with 19 bases between them. CDR3 bases: TGTGCCAGCAGCTTAGTAGGGGTGGGGCGTGGGGGTCAGCCCCAGCATTTT. Its translation: CASSLVGVGRGGQPQHF.

The chain links TRBV15 to TRBJ1-1; D may be TRBD1 (5 bases). This CDR3 spans 12 amino acids. Trimming stripped 8 bases from V and 12 bases from J, with 19 bases between. Germline assignment: CDR1 LNHNV and CDR2 YYDKDF (reference sequence). CDR3 protein: CATRDPGTHTFF. The DNA for the CDR3 is TGTGCCACCCGGGACCCGGGCACTCATACTTTCTTT. Full variable domain (missing parts from reference TRBV15 and TRBJ1-1): DAMVIQNPRYQVTQFGKPVTLSCSQTLNHNVMYWYQQKSSQAPKLLFHYYDKDFNNEADTPDNFQSRRPNTSFCFLDIRSPGLGDTAMYLCATRDPGTHTFFGQGTRLTVV.

The chain recombines TRBV3-1 (or the pseudogene TRBV3-2) with TRBJ2-5; TRBD2 agrees at 9 bases. The CDR3 consists of 15 residues. J was trimmed by 3 bases and V by 3 bases; bases with no gene match: 5. Germline V gene data show CDR1 as LGHDT and CDR2 as YNNKEL (reference sequence). CDR3 nucleotides: TGTGCCAGCAGCCACGCGGGACTAGCAGAAGAGACCCAGTACTTC. This translates into CASSHAGLAEETQYF.

This clone showed up just once. The chain is built from TRBV10-3 and TRBJ2-6; D gene uncertain. This CDR3 is 17 amino acids long. Deletions cut 5 bases from V and 0 bases from J, with 14 bases between. Germline V gives CDR1 ENHRY, CDR2 SYGVKD. CDR3 sequence (DNA): TGTGCCATCAGTCCCGGGCCTCACCTCTCTGGGGCCAACGTCCTGACTTTC. This translates into CAISPGPHLSGANVLTF.

Only one count was recorded for this clone. The V gene is TRBV29-1, the J gene TRBJ2-3; 7 positions agree with TRBD2. The CDR3 contains 16 residues. Germline V lookup: CDR1 SQVTM, CDR2 ANQGSEA. After removal of 0 bases from V and 2 bases from J, the junction contained 8 bases not matched to a gene. CDR3 nucleotides: TGCAGCGTTGAAGATTGGGCGGGAGTAGACACAGATACGCAGTATTTT. It yields the protein CSVEDWAGVDTDTQYF.

This chain joins TRBV29-1 and TRBJ2-7; D remains unclear. From germline, CDR1 is SQVTM and CDR2 ANQGSEA. V lost 6 bases, J lost 2 bases, and 8 bases lay in between. The CDR3 totals 11 residues. CDR3 in DNA: TGCAGCGTGGGCCTCCCCTACGAGCAGTACTTC. The encoded protein is CSVGLPYEQYF.

J is TRBJ2-6 and V is TRBV19, with D maybe TRBD2 (5 bases). CDR3 size: 15 residues. Per germline, CDR1 LNHDA and CDR2 SQIVND (reference sequence). V lost 7 bases and J lost 0, with 10 bases in between. CDR3 sequence: CASKWGASGANVLTF. The CDR3 DNA reads as TGTGCCAGTAAATGGGGAGCCTCTGGGGCCAACGTCCTGACTTTC.

Written as DNA, the CDR3 is TGTGCCCTGCCAAGGCAGCGCGAAGCTTTCTTT. Encoded protein: CALPRQREAFF. The chain recombines TRBV2 with TRBJ1-1; D call uncertain. This CDR3 is 11 amino acids long. CDR1 SNHLY and CDR2 FYNNEI come from the germline V gene. V lost 11 bases and J lost 8, with 15 bases in between.

CDR3 loop: CATGLGTGLAKNIQYF. CDR3 coding DNA: TGTGCCACCGGCCTAGGGACAGGGCTGGCCAAAAACATTCAGTACTTC. The V and J genes are TRBV15 and TRBJ2-4; 9 bases line up with TRBD1. CDR1 LNHNV and CDR2 YYDKDF come from the germline V gene (reference sequence). This CDR3 contains 16 residues. V lost 8 bases, J lost 1 base, and 9 bases stayed unmatched.

The chain carries TRBV7-9 and TRBJ1-5; D not certain. Germline V gene data show CDR1 as SEHNR and CDR2 as FQNEAQ (reference sequence). V lost 7 bases and J lost 0, with 4 bases in between. The CDR3 is 12 amino acids. The CDR3 coding sequence is TGTGCCAGCACAAATAGCAATCAGCCCCAGCATTTT. Translated: CASTNSNQPQHF.

The chain employs TRBV19 and TRBJ1-6; tentatively, D is TRBD1 (5 bases). V lost 3 bases to trimming and J lost 7 bases, with 19 bases between them. This CDR3 is built from 17 residues. Germline lookup yields CDR1 LNHDA and CDR2 SQIVND (reference sequence). DNA of the CDR3: TGTGCCAGTAGTATCCGGGGGGGGTCCCGCATCAATTCACCCCTCCACTTT. The encoded protein is CASSIRGGSRINSPLHF.

The chain uses TRBV5-5 and TRBJ2-3, with 11 bases identical to TRBD2. V shed 8 bases, J shed 4 bases, and the junction held 3 bases outside the gene matches. The CDR3 loop spans 13 amino acids. Germline V gives CDR1 SGHKS, CDR2 YYEKEE (reference sequence). The chain's CDR3 is CASLLAGADTQYF. CDR3 in DNA: TGTGCCAGTTTACTAGCGGGAGCAGATACGCAGTATTTT.

This clone appeared a few times. CDR3 in DNA: TGTGCCAGCCTGACTAGCGGGAGGGAGGGCTCCTACAATGAGCAGTTCTTC. This codes for CASLTSGREGSYNEQFF. The V call is TRBV11-2, the J call TRBJ2-1, with 14 positions matching TRBD2. Germline-derived CDR1 and CDR2 are SGHAT and FQNNGV. CDR3 size: 17 residues. J was trimmed by 0 bases and V by 8 bases; bases with no gene match: 6. The full variable domain, its missing parts supplied by reference TRBV11-2 and TRBJ2-1, is EAGVAQSPRYKIIEKRQSVAFWCNPISGHATLYWYQQILGQGPKLLIQFQNNGVVDDSQLPKDRFSAERLKGVDSTLKIQPAKLEDSAVYLCASLTSGREGSYNEQFFGPGTRLTVL.

This clone was seen more than once but under ten times. The rearrangement joins TRBV5-1 to TRBJ2-5; 8 nucleotides agree with TRBD2. V gave up 0 bases and J gave up 0 bases; unmatched junction bases: 4. This CDR3 is built from 16 residues. Germline lookup yields CDR1 SGHRS and CDR2 YFSETQ. The CDR3 spells CASSLVLAGNQETQYF. CDR3 sequence (DNA): TGCGCCAGCAGCTTGGTCCTAGCGGGCAACCAAGAGACCCAGTACTTC.

The chain carries TRBV10-3 and TRBJ2-3; the match to TRBD2 covers 13 bases. V was pared by 11 bases and J by 5 bases, with 7 bases of the junction left unmatched. The germline gives CDR1 ENHRY, CDR2 SYGVKD. The CDR3 covers 14 residues. The CDR3 region is CAGGTSGTEDTQYF. CDR3 in DNA: TGTGCCGGGGGGACTAGCGGGACGGAAGATACGCAGTATTTT.

This chain connects TRBV5-5 to TRBJ2-7; D is unresolved. Germline V gives CDR1 SGHKS, CDR2 YYEKEE (reference sequence). Trimming left V 2 bases short and J 0 bases short, with 12 bases between. There are 15 residues in the CDR3. CDR3 sequence (DNA): TGTGCCAGCAGCTTAAATCTTCCCAGCTCCTACGAGCAGTACTTC. It specifies CASSLNLPSSYEQYF.

The J gene is TRBJ1-5, the V gene TRBV11-2; 8 bases align to TRBD1. The J segment lost 5 bases and the V segment lost 1 base, leaving 10 bases of the junction unmatched. Germline-derived CDR1 and CDR2 are SGHAT and FQNNGV. The CDR3 totals 17 residues. Here the CDR3 DNA reads TGTGCCAGCAGCTTAGTTCCCAGGGGGCCTTATGATCAGCCCCAGCATTTT. Translated: CASSLVPRGPYDQPQHF.

The chain employs TRBV5-1 and TRBJ1-4, with 12 bases lining up with TRBD1. Germline V lookup: CDR1 SGHRS, CDR2 YFSETQ. This CDR3 is 16 amino acids long. V shed 3 bases, J shed 5 bases, and the junction held 5 bases outside the gene matches. The CDR3 spells CASSWGQGARNEKLFF. CDR3 in DNA: TGCGCCAGCAGCTGGGGACAGGGGGCTCGAAATGAAAAACTGTTTTTT.

This clone was seen just once. This chain joins TRBV3-1 (or the pseudogene TRBV3-2) and TRBJ1-2; D ambiguous. The length of the CDR3 is 13 residues. The germline V gene has CDR1 LGHDT and CDR2 YNNKEL (reference sequence). Between the trimmed V and J ends, which lost 1 base and 9 bases, there was a span of 12 bases. The CDR3 spells CASSQGNSASYTF. The CDR3 coding sequence is TGTGCCAGCAGCCAAGGGAACAGCGCTAGCTACACCTTC.

This chain joins TRBV28 and TRBJ1-6; 7 nucleotides align to TRBD1. Unmatched junction bases numbered 7, after V lost 2 bases and J lost 9 bases. The CDR3 covers 15 residues. Germline CDR1 MDHEN, CDR2 SYDVKM. CDR3 nucleotides: TGTGCCAGCAGTTTAGAAAGGGGGCGGGGTTCACCCCTCCACTTT. Translating it yields CASSLERGRGSPLHF.

V is TRBV7-2 and J is TRBJ2-1; D might be TRBD2 (6 bases). The germline V gene has CDR1 SGHTA and CDR2 FQGNSA. The ends were cut back, 3 bases at V and 6 bases at J, with 15 bases in the middle. The CDR3 runs to 15 residues. The CDR3 bases are TGTGCCAGCAGCTTGGAGATCTTCGGGGGCAATGAGCAGTTCTTC. This sequence encodes CASSLEIFGGNEQFF.

The chain carries TRBV4-1 and TRBJ2-6; either TRBD1 or TRBD2 may fit D (5 bases each). Germline V CDR1 and CDR2: MGHRA, YSYEKL. CDR3 length: 20 amino acids. Trimming took 1 base from V and 0 from J, leaving 19 bases between them. The CDR3 region is CASSQGLRGLRASGANVLTF. The CDR3 region has the DNA TGCGCCAGCAGCCAAGGTCTACGGGGCCTTAGGGCCTCTGGGGCCAACGTCCTGACTTTC.

The rearrangement uses TRBV14 and TRBJ2-3; D remains ambiguous. V was trimmed by 0 bases and J by 4 bases, leaving 8 bases between them. Looked up from germline, CDR1 is SGHDN and CDR2 is FVKESK. The CDR3 consists of 14 residues. Here the CDR3 DNA reads TGTGCCAGCAGCCAAGACTTACACTCAGATACGCAGTATTTT. As protein: CASSQDLHSDTQYF.

The chain recombines TRBV28 with TRBJ1-5; D gene unclear. Germline values: CDR1 MDHEN, CDR2 SYDVKM. Trimming stripped 2 bases from V and 4 bases from J, with 9 bases between. This CDR3 is 14 amino acids long. CDR3 sequence reads: CASSLRANNQPQHF. The CDR3 DNA is TGTGCCAGCAGTTTAAGGGCTAATAATCAGCCCCAGCATTTT.

The V gene is TRBV3-1 (or the pseudogene TRBV3-2), the J gene TRBJ1-2; D is undetermined. The CDR3 covers 12 residues. Germline CDR1 is LGHDT and CDR2 is YNNKEL (reference sequence). Trimming took 2 bases from V and 6 from J, leaving 7 bases between them. CDR3 sequence: CASSQSVNGYTF. DNA of the CDR3: TGTGCCAGCAGCCAAAGCGTGAATGGCTACACCTTC.

J is TRBJ2-7 and V is TRBV6-5, with D possibly matching TRBD1 (6 bases). In germline, CDR1 is MNHEY, CDR2 SVGAGI. The CDR3 length is 13 residues. V lost 5 bases to trimming and J lost 3 bases, with 11 bases between them. DNA for the CDR3: TGTGCCAGCAGTCTCGGACAGTTCTACGAGCAGTACTTC. Encoded protein: CASSLGQFYEQYF.

The V call is TRBV6-1, the J call TRBJ2-5; maybe TRBD1 (6 bases). The germline V gene encodes CDR1 MNHNS and CDR2 SASEGT. Trimming pared 1 base from V and 1 base from J, leaving 13 bases between. CDR3 size: 16 residues. The DNA for the CDR3 is TGTGCCAGCAGTGAAGATTGGGGGCGAACCCAAGAGACCCAGTACTTC. Translated, it gives CASSEDWGRTQETQYF.